The clone carrying this T cell receptor beta chain was counted ten times or more. Its antigen remains unknown. Synthesis of TCR cDNA relied on 5'RACE template switching, which attached a universal primer site and UMIs. One entry per CDR3 protein results from TCRdb running MiXCR on the 5' RACE reads. The data contain 95,000 to 100,000 distinct CDR3 sequences, 5.8% of them singletons. This record belongs to a study of T cells after yellow fever vaccination. Background on the study: Where fractions had low cell numbers, libraries were prepared from them with the SMART-Seq v4 Ultra Low Input RNA kit.

Points from the study as a whole: FACS-sorted repertoires could harbor abundant contaminating bulk-population clonotypes. Subsequent to the booster, the majority of primary-vaccination clones reappeared (96% CD4, approximately 85% CD8).

Sequenced here: CD8+ T cells sorted from PBMCs, sampled 10 days after the yellow fever booster vaccination. The receptor comes from a man younger than 30 who received the YFV17D yellow fever vaccine.

The CDR3 loop is CASSYWSGTKYNEQFF. Here the CDR3 DNA reads TGTGCCAGCAGTTACTGGTCTGGGACAAAGTACAATGAGCAGTTCTTC. The chain joins TRBV6-2 or TRBV6-3 to TRBJ2-1; TRBD1 might be the D (6 bases). The CDR3 is 16 amino acids. Germline V CDR1 and CDR2: MNHEY, SVGEGT. Trimming stripped 1 base from V and 4 bases from J, with 14 bases between.